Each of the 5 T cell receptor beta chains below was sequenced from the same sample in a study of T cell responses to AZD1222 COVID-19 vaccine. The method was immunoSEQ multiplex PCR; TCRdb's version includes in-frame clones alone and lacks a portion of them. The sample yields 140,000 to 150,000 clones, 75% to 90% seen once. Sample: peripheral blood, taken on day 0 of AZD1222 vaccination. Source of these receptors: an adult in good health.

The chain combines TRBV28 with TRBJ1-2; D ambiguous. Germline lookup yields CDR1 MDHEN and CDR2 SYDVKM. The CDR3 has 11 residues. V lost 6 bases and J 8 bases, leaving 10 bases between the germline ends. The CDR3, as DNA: TGTGCCAGCAGGTCTACTGCCGGCTACACCTTC. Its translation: CASRSTAGYTF.

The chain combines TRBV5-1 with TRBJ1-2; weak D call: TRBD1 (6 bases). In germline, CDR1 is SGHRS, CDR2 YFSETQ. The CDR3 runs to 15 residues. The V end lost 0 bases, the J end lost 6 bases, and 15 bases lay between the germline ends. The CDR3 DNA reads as TGCGCCAGCAGCTTGGGCACTACAGGGATGAATGGCTACACCTTC. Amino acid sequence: CASSLGTTGMNGYTF.

The CDR3 region is CASSTTSASSYEQYF. The CDR3 nucleotides read TGTGCCAGTAGTACCACTAGCGCTAGCTCCTACGAGCAGTACTTC. The chain joins TRBV19 to TRBJ2-7; 7 bases are shared with TRBD2. This CDR3 has 15 amino acids. Trimming removed 4 bases from V and 0 bases from J; junction bases left unmatched: 6. The germline gives CDR1 LNHDA, CDR2 SQIVND (reference sequence).

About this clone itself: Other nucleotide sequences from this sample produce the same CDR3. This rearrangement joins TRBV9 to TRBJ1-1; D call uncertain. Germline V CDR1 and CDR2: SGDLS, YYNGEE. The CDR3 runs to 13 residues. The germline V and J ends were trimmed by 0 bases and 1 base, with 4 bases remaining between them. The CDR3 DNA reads TGTGCCAGCAGCGTAGCTGGGAACACTGAAGCTTTCTTT. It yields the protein CASSVAGNTEAFF. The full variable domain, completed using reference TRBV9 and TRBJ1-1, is DSGVTQTPKHLITATGQRVTLRCSPRSGDLSVYWYQQSLDQGLQFLIQYYNGEERAKGNILERFSAQQFPDLHSELNLSSLELGDSALYFCASSVAGNTEAFFGQGTRLTVV.

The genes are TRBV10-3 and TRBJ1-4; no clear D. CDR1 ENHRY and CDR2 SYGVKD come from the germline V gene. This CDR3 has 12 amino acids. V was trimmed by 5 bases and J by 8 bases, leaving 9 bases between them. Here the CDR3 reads CAISNLGEKLFF. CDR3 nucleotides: TGTGCCATCAGTAACCTTGGGGAAAAACTGTTTTTT.